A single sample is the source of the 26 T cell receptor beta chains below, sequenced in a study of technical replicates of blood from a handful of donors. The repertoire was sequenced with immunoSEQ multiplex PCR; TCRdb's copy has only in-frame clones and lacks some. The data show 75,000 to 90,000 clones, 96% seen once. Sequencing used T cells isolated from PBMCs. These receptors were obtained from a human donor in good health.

CDR3 DNA sequence: TGTGCCAGCAGGAGGGGGGACAGGGCTGGCTACACCTTC. This gives the protein CASRRGDRAGYTF. V and J are TRBV6-5 and TRBJ1-2; 9 positions match TRBD1. V shed 6 bases, J shed 7 bases, and the junction held 6 bases outside the gene matches. This CDR3 is built from 13 residues. Germline V gene sequence: CDR1 MNHEY, CDR2 SVGAGI.

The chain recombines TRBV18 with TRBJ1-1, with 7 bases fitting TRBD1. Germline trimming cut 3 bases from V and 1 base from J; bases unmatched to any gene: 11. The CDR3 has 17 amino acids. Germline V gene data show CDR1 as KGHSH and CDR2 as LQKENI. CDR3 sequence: CASSPGRDRRENTEAFF. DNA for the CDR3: TGTGCCAGCTCACCCGGCCGGGACAGACGGGAGAACACTGAAGCTTTCTTT. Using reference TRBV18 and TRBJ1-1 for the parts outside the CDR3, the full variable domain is NAGVMQNPRHLVRRRGQEARLRCSPMKGHSHVYWYRQLPEEGLKFMVYLQKENIIDESGMPKERFSAEFPKEGPSILRIQQVVRGDSAAYFCASSPGRDRRENTEAFFGQGTRLTVV.

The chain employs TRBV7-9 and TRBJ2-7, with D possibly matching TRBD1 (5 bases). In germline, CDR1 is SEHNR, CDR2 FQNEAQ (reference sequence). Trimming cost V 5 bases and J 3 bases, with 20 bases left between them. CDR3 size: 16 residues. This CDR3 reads CASSEPGHRPFYEQYF. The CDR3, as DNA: TGTGCCAGCAGCGAACCCGGCCACAGGCCTTTCTACGAGCAGTACTTC.

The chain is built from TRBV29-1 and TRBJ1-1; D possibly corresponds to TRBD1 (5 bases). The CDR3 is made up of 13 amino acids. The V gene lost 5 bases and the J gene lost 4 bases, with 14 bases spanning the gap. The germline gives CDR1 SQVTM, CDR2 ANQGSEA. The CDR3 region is CSVLLGGSTEAFF. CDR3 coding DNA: TGCAGCGTTTTACTCGGGGGGAGCACTGAAGCTTTCTTT.

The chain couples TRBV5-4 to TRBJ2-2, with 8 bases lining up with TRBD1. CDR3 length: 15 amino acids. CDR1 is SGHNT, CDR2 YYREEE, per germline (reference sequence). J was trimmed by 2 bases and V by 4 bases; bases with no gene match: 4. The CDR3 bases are TGTGCCAGCAGCCCTGGGACAGGCAACACCGGGGAGCTGTTTTTT. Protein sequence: CASSPGTGNTGELFF.

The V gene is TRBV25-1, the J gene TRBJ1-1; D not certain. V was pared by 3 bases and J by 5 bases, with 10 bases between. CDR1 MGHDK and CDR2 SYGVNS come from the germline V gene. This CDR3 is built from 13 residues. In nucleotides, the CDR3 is TGTGCCAGCAGTGAGTCGGGGTTAACTGAAGCTTTCTTT. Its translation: CASSESGLTEAFF.

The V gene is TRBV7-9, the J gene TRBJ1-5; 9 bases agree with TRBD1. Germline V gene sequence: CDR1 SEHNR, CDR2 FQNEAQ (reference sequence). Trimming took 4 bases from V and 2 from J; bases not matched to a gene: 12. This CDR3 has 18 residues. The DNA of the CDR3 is TGTGCCAGCAGCTCAGCGGGGACAGGGATTGGCGGCAATCAGCCCCAGCATTTT. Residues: CASSSAGTGIGGNQPQHF. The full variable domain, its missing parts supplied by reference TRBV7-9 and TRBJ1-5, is DTGVSQNPRHKITKRGQNVTFRCDPISEHNRLYWYRQTLGQGPEFLTYFQNEAQLEKSRLLSDRFSAERPKGSFSTLEIQRTEQGDSAMYLCASSSAGTGIGGNQPQHFGDGTRLSIL.

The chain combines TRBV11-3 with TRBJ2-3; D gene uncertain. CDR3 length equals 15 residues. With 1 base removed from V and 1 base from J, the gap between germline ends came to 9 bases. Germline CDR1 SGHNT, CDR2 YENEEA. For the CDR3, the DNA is TGTGCCAGCAGCTTAGCGGGTGCCGGCACAGATACGCAGTATTTT. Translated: CASSLAGAGTDTQYF.

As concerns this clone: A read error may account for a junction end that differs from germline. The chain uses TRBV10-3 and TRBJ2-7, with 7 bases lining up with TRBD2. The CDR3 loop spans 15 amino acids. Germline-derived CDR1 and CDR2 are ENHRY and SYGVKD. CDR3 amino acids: CAIRESSGSSYEQYF. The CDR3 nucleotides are TGTGCCATCAGAGAGTCTAGCGGATCTTCCTACGAGCAGTACTTC.

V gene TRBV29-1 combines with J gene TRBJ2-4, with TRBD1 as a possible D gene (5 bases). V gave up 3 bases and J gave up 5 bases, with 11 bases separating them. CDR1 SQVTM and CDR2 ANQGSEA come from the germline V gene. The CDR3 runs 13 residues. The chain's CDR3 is CSVEVGVENIQYF. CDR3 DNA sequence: TGCAGCGTTGAGGTAGGGGTGGAAAACATTCAGTACTTC.

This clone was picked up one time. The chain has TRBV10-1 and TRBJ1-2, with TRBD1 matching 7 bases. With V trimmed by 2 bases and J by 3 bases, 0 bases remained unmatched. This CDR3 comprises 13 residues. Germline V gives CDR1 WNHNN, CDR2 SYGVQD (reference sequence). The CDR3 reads CASSEDRDYGYTF. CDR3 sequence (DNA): TGCGCCAGCAGTGAGGACAGGGACTATGGCTACACCTTC.

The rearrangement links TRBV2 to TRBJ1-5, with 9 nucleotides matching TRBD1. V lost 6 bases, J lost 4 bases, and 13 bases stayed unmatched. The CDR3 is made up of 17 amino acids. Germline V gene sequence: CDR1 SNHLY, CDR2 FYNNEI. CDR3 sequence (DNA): TGTGCCAGCAGGGGGGAACCCGGGACAGGGTTGAATCAGCCCCAGCATTTT. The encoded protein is CASRGEPGTGLNQPQHF.

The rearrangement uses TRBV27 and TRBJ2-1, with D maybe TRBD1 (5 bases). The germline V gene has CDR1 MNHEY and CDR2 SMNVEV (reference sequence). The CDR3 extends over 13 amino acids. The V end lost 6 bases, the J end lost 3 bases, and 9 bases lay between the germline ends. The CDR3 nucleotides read TGTGCCAGCAGGTGGGGCAACTACAATGAGCAGTTCTTC. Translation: CASRWGNYNEQFF.

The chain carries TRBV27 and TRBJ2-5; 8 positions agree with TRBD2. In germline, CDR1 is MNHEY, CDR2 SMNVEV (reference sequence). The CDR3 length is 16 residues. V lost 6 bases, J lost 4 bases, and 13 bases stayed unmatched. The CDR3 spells CASSPSPGGPRETQYF. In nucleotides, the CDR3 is TGTGCCAGCAGCCCGAGCCCGGGGGGGCCTAGAGAGACCCAGTACTTC.

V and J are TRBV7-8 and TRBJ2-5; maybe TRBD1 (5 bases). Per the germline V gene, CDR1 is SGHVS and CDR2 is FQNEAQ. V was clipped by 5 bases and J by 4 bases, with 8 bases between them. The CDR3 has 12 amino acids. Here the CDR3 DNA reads TGTGCCAGCAGCAGACAGCCAGAGACCCAGTACTTC. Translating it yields CASSRQPETQYF. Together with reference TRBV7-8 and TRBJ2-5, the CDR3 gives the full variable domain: GAGVSQSPRYKVAKRGQDVALRCDPISGHVSLFWYQQALGQGPEFLTYFQNEAQLDKSGLPSDRFFAERPEGSVSTLKIQRTQQEDSAVYLCASSRQPETQYFGPGTRLLVL.

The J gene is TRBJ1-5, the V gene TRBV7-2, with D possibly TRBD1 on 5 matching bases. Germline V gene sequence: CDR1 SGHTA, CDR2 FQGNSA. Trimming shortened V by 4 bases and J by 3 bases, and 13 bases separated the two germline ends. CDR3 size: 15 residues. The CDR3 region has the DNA TGTGCCAGCAGCTCCGGGACTGCGTACAATCAGCCCCAGCATTTT. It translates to CASSSGTAYNQPQHF.

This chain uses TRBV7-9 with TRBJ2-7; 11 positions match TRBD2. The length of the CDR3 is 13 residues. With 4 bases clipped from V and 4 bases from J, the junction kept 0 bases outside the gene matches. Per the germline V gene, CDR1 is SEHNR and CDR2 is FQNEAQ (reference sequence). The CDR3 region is CASSSSGRYEQYF. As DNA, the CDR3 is TGTGCCAGCAGCTCTAGCGGGAGGTACGAGCAGTACTTC. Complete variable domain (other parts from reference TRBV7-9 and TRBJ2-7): DTGVSQNPRHKITKRGQNVTFRCDPISEHNRLYWYRQTLGQGPEFLTYFQNEAQLEKSRLLSDRFSAERPKGSFSTLEIQRTEQGDSAMYLCASSSSGRYEQYFGPGTRLTVT.

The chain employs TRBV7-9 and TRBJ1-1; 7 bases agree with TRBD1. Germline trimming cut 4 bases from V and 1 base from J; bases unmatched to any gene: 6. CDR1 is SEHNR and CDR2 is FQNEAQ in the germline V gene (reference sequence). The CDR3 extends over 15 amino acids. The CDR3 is CASSSSTGRNTEAFF. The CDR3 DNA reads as TGTGCCAGCAGCTCATCGACAGGGAGGAACACTGAAGCTTTCTTT. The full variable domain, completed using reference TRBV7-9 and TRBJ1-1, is DTGVSQNPRHKITKRGQNVTFRCDPISEHNRLYWYRQTLGQGPEFLTYFQNEAQLEKSRLLSDRFSAERPKGSFSTLEIQRTEQGDSAMYLCASSSSTGRNTEAFFGQGTRLTVV.

CDR3 sequence reads: CASSQEGQGTLTYEQYF. The CDR3, as DNA: TGCGCCAGCAGCCAAGAGGGGCAGGGTACATTGACCTACGAGCAGTACTTC. The chain combines TRBV4-1 with TRBJ2-7; D is possibly TRBD1 (5 bases). V lost 0 bases and J lost 2, with 17 bases in between. The CDR3 is made up of 17 amino acids. Germline CDR1 MGHRA, CDR2 YSYEKL.

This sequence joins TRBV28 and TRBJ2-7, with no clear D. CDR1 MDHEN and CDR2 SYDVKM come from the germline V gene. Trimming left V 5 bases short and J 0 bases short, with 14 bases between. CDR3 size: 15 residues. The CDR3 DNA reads TGTGCCAGCAGTCGTGGCGGTGCGGACTCCTACGAGCAGTACTTC. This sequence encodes CASSRGGADSYEQYF.

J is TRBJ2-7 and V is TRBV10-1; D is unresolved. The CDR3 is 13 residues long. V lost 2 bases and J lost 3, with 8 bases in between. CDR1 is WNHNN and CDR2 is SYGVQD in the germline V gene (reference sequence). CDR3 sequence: CASSEGPVYEQYF. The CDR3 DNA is TGCGCCAGCAGTGAGGGCCCTGTCTACGAGCAGTACTTC.

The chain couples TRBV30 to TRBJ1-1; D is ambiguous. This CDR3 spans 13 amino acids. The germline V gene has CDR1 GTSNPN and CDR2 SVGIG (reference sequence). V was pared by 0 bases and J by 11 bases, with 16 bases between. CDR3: CAWSVLEPGRAFF. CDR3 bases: TGTGCCTGGAGTGTACTAGAACCCGGTAGGGCTTTCTTT.

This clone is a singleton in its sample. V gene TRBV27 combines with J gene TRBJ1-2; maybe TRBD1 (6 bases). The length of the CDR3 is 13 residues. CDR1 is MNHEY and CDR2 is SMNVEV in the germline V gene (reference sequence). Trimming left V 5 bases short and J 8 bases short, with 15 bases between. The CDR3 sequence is CASSLNRDRGYTF. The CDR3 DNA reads TGTGCCAGCAGTCTAAACAGGGATCGAGGCTACACCTTC.

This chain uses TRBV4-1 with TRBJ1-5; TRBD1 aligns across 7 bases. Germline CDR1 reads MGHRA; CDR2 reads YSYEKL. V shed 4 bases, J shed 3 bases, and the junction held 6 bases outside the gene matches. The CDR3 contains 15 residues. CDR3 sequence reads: CASSLEGQTNQPQHF. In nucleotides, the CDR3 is TGCGCCAGCAGCCTGGAGGGACAGACCAATCAGCCCCAGCATTTT.

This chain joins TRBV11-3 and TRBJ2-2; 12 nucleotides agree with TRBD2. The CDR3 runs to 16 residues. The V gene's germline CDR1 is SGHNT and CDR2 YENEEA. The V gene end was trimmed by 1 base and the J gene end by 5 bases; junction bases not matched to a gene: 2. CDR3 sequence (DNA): TGTGCCAGCAGCTTAGGGCTAGCGGGAGGGACCGGGGAGCTGTTTTTT. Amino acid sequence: CASSLGLAGGTGELFF. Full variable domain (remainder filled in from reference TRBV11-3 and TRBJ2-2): EAGVVQSPRYKIIEKKQPVAFWCNPISGHNTLYWYLQNLGQGPELLIRYENEEAVDDSQLPKDRFSAERLKGVDSTLKIQPAELGDSAVYLCASSLGLAGGTGELFFGEGSRLTVL.

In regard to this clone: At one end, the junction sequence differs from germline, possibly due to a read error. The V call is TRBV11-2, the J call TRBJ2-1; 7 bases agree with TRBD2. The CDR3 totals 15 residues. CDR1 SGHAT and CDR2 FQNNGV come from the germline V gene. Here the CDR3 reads CAGSLAAGYADEQFF. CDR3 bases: TGTGCCGGCAGCTTAGCAGCGGGATACGCGGATGAGCAGTTCTTC.